This T cell receptor beta chain derives from a study of CD8 T cells in Susac syndrome. On the study more broadly: Blood was drawn from Susac syndrome patients while they were therapy-naive, on corticosteroids, or on intravenous immunoglobulin alone.

V gave up 11 bases and J gave up 8 bases, with 16 bases separating them. The germline V gene encodes CDR1 SNHLY and CDR2 FYNNEI. The CDR3 consists of 12 residues. Both CD4+ and CD8+ T cells were negatively isolated, and TEMRA cells underwent FACS enrichment. Reverse transcription of roughly 0.5 to 1 ug RNA was carried out with random hexamers. Across 54 Vbeta and 13 Jbeta, immunoSEQ multiplex PCR amplified TCR beta CDR3. TCRdb independently ran MiXCR on the immunoSEQ multiplex PCR reads; one entry per CDR3 protein. The data show 150,000 to 200,000 distinct CDR3 sequences, with approximately 94% seen just once and 0.12% held by the top ten.

The TCR originated in a human donor with Susac syndrome. The genes are TRBV2 and TRBJ2-4; D assignment may be TRBD1 or TRBD2 (7 bases each). Sequencing used CD4+ T cells from PBMCs. In DNA, the CDR3 is TGTGCCTCAGGGGGGGCTAGGGACATTCAGTACTTC. Translation: CASGGARDIQYF. Combining the CDR3 with reference TRBV2 and TRBJ2-4 gives the whole variable domain EPEVTQTPSHQVTQMGQEVILRCVPISNHLYFYWYRQILGQKVEFLVSFYNNEISEKSEIFDDQFSVERPDGSNFTLKIRSTKLEDSAMYFCASGGARDIQYFGAGTRLSVL.